Listed below are T cell receptor beta chains from one sample, sequenced in a study of T cell responses to AZD1222 COVID-19 vaccine. Clones were sequenced by immunoSEQ multiplex PCR, and TCRdb holds only the in-frame ones, with some missing. This table holds about 180,000 clones, about 91% found once. The input for sequencing was peripheral blood, taken 28 days after the second AZD1222 dose. Every receptor here comes from an adult who received the AZD1222 COVID-19 vaccine. CDR3s include the opening cysteine and the closing phenylalanine or tryptophan. A D gene is named only where the DNA matches it firmly. The size field is filled for only some rows; it gives once, few, many or a size class.

D gene	clone size	J gene	V gene	CDR3 length	CDR3 protein	CDR3 DNA
-	-	TRBJ1-1	TRBV7-9	13	CASRSRRGAEAFF	TGTGCCAGCAGGTCTCGGAGGGGGGCTGAAGCTTTCTTT
-	-	TRBJ1-1	TRBV30	11	CAWSSDTEAFF	TGTGCCTGGAGTTCGGACACTGAAGCTTTCTTT
TRBD1	-	TRBJ2-1	TRBV2	14	CASILGQGLSEQFF	TGTGCCAGCATATTGGGACAGGGCCTATCGGAGCAGTTCTTC
-	once	TRBJ1-5	TRBV5-1	13	CASSLGIDQPQHF	TGCGCCAGCAGCTTGGGAATAGATCAGCCCCAGCATTTT
TRBD2	-	TRBJ2-1	TRBV11-2	16	CASSLEPAGVVDEQFF	TGTGCCAGCAGCTTAGAACCCGCGGGAGTTGTGGATGAGCAGTTCTTC
-	-	TRBJ1-1	TRBV28	15	CASSSRKGGYTEAFF	TGTGCCAGCAGTTCACGGAAAGGGGGGTACACTGAAGCTTTCTTT
-	-	TRBJ2-1	TRBV2	13	CASSEVGENEQFF	TGTGCCAGCAGTGAAGTCGGGGAAAATGAGCAGTTCTTC
-	few	TRBJ2-1	TRBV11-3	18	CASSSEYNRVSSYNEQFF	TGTGCCAGCAGCTCCGAGTACAACAGGGTGAGCTCCTACAATGAGCAGTTCTTC
-	-	TRBJ1-1	TRBV7-2	10	CASSLSGAFF	TGTGCCAGCAGCTTATCGGGAGCTTTCTTT
-	-	TRBJ2-2	TRBV27	12	CASSLGPGELFF	TGTGCCAGCAGTTTAGGGCCCGGGGAGCTGTTTTTT
-	-	TRBJ2-5	TRBV6-5	11	CASTPRETQYF	TGTGCCAGCACCCCGAGGGAGACCCAGTACTTC
TRBD1	-	TRBJ1-5	TRBV18	15	CASSPRSGGGQPQHF	TGTGCCAGCTCACCACGGTCAGGGGGCGGTCAGCCCCAGCATTTT